Described below is a single TCR beta chain sequence and its context. Its antigen has not been determined. Base qualities were left out, and no much larger clone turns up one base away. These data come from a study of Ad26.COV2.S vaccination and SARS-CoV-2 variants (dated by TCRdb to the early 2020s). General notes on the study: Donors in the vaccine arm were drawn from COV1001, a multicentre, randomized, double-blind, placebo-controlled phase I-IIa trial testing Ad26.COV2.S in healthy adults. Dosing of Ad26.COV2.S was intramuscular, at either 5x10^10 or 1x10^11 viral particles, delivered as one shot or as two shots spaced 56 days apart. TCRbeta repertoire sequencing was used to assess the specificity and breadth of SARS-CoV-2-reactive T cell receptors after Ad26.COV2.S vaccination. The TCR-sequenced set comprised approximately 32 samples: around 20 Ad26.COV2.S vaccine recipients, 5 placebo recipients and 8 SARS-CoV-2 convalescent individuals. Trial participants were randomized into five groups of five, in which low-dose or high-dose Ad26.COV2.S was given once or twice, or placebo was given on both occasions. Throughout the experiments and outcome assessment, investigators stayed blinded to trial group allocation. Paper-wide results and their limitations: Vaccine and placebo recipients had similar non-spike TCR breadth, a finding consistent with the vaccine containing only spike. The study was not powered for comparison of responses between vaccine doses or regimens. After vaccination, substantial breadth of spike-specific CD8+ and CD4+ T cell responses was reported. Ad26.COV2.S recipients had higher spike-specific TCR breadth than placebo recipients (P = 0.0014). It was noted by the authors that total T cell responses may have been underestimated by the TCR breadth and depth analyses.

CDR1 is given as SGHNT and CDR2 as YENEEA, both from the germline V gene. V lost 4 bases and J lost 7 bases, and the count of bases not matched to a germline gene is 6. From the cysteine through the phenylalanine, the CDR3 covers 13 amino acids. Only CDR3 DNA remains: 39 bases, in frame from the first base. The immunoSEQ Assay was the method used to sequence TCRbeta CDR3 regions. After extraction, genomic DNA underwent amplification by bias-controlled multiplex PCR, followed by high-throughput sequencing. From the authors' description of their analysis: To quantify the absolute abundance of every unique TCRbeta CDR3 region, sequences were collapsed and filtered. Usable DNA was measured by amplifying reference genes present in all nucleated cells, and TCRbeta template counts were normalized to that usable DNA to estimate T cell fraction. Repertoire TCRs were annotated as SARS-CoV-2-specific when V gene, CDR3 amino acid sequence and J gene were exactly matched to a known reactive TCR set. The reference SARS-CoV-2 TCR set came from MIRA and was filtered for enrichment in COVID-19-positive ImmuneCODE repertoires, removing public or cross-reactive TCRs. Using the MIRA antigens, annotated TCRs were further analysed by specific ORF or by position within an ORF. Depth was the summed frequency of annotated unique rearrangements, while breadth was defined as annotated unique rearrangements over total unique productive rearrangements. Group comparisons of TCR breadth used two-sided Wilcoxon rank-sum tests. TCRdb obtained this table from immuneACCESS and retained in-frame rearrangements with V and J assigned. These tables miss some clones; where compared with another copy, unresolved V genes account for less than half of the shortfall, and the remainder is unexplained. V and J calls and clone size come straight from that table; D and trimming were deduced from the DNA. For this sample the table gives around 300,000 clones, of which about 87% were detected only once. 6.4% of the sample goes to the ten largest clones.

According to the study, the label for this sample's treatment or condition signals: some 20 received Ad26.COV2.S at low or high dose, single or two shots; about 5 received placebo; per-sample allocation not given. For vaccine and placebo recipients, repertoires were sequenced using samples collected on day 63 after the first injection. Between 29 July and 7 August 2020, Cohort 1b enrolled 20 to 30 adults aged 18-55 years at one site in Boston, USA. Ad26.COV2.S was a replication-incompetent adenovirus type 26 vector that expressed a prefusion-stabilized SARS-CoV-2 spike protein derived from the original Wuhan strain.

The material was peripheral blood, obtained in a trial of Ad26.COV2.S vaccine versus placebo. This chain joins TRBV11-3 to TRBJ2-7, with 8 central nucleotides matching TRBD1. The sequence was obtained from a person aged 18-65 years who received the Ad26.COV2.S COVID-19 vaccine or a placebo. The CDR3 region: CASSSLRDREQYF. The nucleotides read TGTGCCAGCAGCTCCCTCCGGGACAGGGAGCAGTACTTC.